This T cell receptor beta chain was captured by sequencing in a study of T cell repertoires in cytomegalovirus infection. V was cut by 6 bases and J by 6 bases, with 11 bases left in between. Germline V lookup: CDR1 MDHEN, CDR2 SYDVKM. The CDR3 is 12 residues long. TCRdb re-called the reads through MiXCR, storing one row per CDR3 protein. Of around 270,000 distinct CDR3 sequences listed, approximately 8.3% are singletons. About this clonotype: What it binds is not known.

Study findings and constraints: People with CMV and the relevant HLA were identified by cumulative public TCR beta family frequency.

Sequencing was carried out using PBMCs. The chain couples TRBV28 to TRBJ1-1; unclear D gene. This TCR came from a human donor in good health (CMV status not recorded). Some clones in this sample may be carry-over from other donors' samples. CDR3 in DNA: TGTGCCAGCAGGCTTTCAATGTCTGAAGCTTTCTTT. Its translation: CASRLSMSEAFF.